The 25 T cell receptor beta chains presented below share a single source sample, sequenced in a study of glioma-infiltrating T cells after dendritic cell vaccination. Sequenced by immunoSEQ multiplex PCR; TCRdb stores in-frame clones only, minus some. Of fewer than 100,000 clones listed, about nine tenths are singletons. The source was blood, collected before dendritic cell vaccination. Receptors were obtained from a human donor with glioblastoma.

This rearrangement joins TRBV5-6 to TRBJ2-4; 11 bases align to TRBD1. CDR3 size: 15 residues. The germline V gene encodes CDR1 SGHDT and CDR2 YYEEEE. The trim removed 2 bases at V and 12 bases at J, leaving 10 bases unmatched. The CDR3 loop reads CASSLPGQGGAAQYF. The CDR3 DNA follows: TGTGCCAGCAGCTTACCGGGACAGGGGGGTGCAGCTCAGTACTTC.

The chain links TRBV7-6 to TRBJ2-6; 7 positions agree with TRBD1. The CDR3 length is 20 residues. The V segment lost 1 base and the J segment 1 base; nucleotides outside the gene matches: 13. CDR1 and CDR2 (germline): SGHVS, FNYEAQ. CDR3 loop: CASSLGDVTGFASGANVLTF. As DNA, the CDR3 is TGTGCCAGCAGCTTAGGAGACGTGACAGGGTTTGCGTCTGGGGCCAACGTCCTGACTTTC.

The rearrangement links TRBV7-3 to TRBJ2-7, with no clear D. Germline lookup yields CDR1 SGHTA and CDR2 FQGTGA. The ends were cut back, 10 bases at V and 2 bases at J, with 9 bases in the middle. There are 11 residues in the CDR3. The CDR3, as DNA: TGTGCCAACCCCACTCCCTACGAGCAGTACTTC. Its protein is CANPTPYEQYF.

The V gene is TRBV5-1, the J gene TRBJ1-2, with 8 bases lining up with TRBD1. This CDR3 has 12 residues. The V gene's germline CDR1 is SGHRS and CDR2 YFSETQ. With 4 bases clipped from V and 7 bases from J, the junction kept 3 bases outside the gene matches. CDR3 coding DNA: TGCGCCAGCAGCCCCGGACAGGGTGGCTACACCTTC. Translation: CASSPGQGGYTF.

V gene TRBV27 combines with J gene TRBJ2-7; 7 bases are shared with TRBD1. This CDR3 is built from 15 residues. Losses at the gene ends were 5 bases for V and 5 bases for J; bases not matched to a gene: 12. The V gene's germline CDR1 is MNHEY and CDR2 SMNVEV (reference sequence). The CDR3 DNA reads TGTGCCAGCAGTCCCAGGACAGACAGGGCCCACGAGCAGTACTTC. Its translation is CASSPRTDRAHEQYF.

The chain links TRBV7-6 to TRBJ1-3; perhaps TRBD1 as D (6 bases). Germline V gene sequence: CDR1 SGHVS, CDR2 FNYEAQ. This CDR3 is built from 16 residues. The germline V and J ends were trimmed by 1 base and 2 bases, with 12 bases remaining between them. The CDR3 DNA is TGTGCCAGCAGCTTAGGCGGGGGGGCAGCTGGAAACACCATATATTTT. It translates to CASSLGGGAAGNTIYF.

This clone has just one count. The chain combines TRBV6-1 with TRBJ2-7; 7 nucleotides match TRBD1. CDR1 is MNHNS, CDR2 SASEGT, per germline. The ends lost 7 bases at V and 0 bases at J; junction bases unmatched: 6. The CDR3 has 14 amino acids. In DNA form, the CDR3 reads TGTGCCAGCAAATTGGGGGACAGCTCCTACGAGCAGTACTTC. Amino acids: CASKLGDSSYEQYF.

The chain is built from TRBV9 and TRBJ1-2; D gene ambiguous. Germline V lookup: CDR1 SGDLS, CDR2 YYNGEE. The CDR3 has 14 amino acids. Trimming removed 0 bases at V and 1 base at J, with 7 bases between. This CDR3 is CASSVGDNNYGYTF. The CDR3 nucleotides are TGTGCCAGCAGCGTAGGTGACAATAACTATGGCTACACCTTC.

The chain has TRBV18 and TRBJ2-7; weak D call: TRBD2 (5 bases). The V gene's germline CDR1 is KGHSH and CDR2 LQKENI. Trimming removed 3 bases at V and 2 bases at J, with 14 bases between. This CDR3 comprises 15 residues. For the CDR3, the DNA is TGTGCCAGCTCACCGGACTTCGCCATCGCCTACGAGCAGTACTTC. Protein product: CASSPDFAIAYEQYF.

The chain links TRBV19 to TRBJ1-5; 7 bases match TRBD1. The CDR3 spans 14 residues. The junction had 5 bases not matched to a gene; V was cut back by 6 bases and J by 3 bases. Germline CDR1 and CDR2: LNHDA and SQIVND (reference sequence). DNA of the CDR3: TGTGCCAGTAGGACAGGGCCGTACAATCAGCCCCAGCATTTT. This translates into CASRTGPYNQPQHF.

This chain links TRBV11-2 with TRBJ2-1; 11 bases line up with TRBD2. This CDR3 region has 17 residues. V was pared by 4 bases and J by 5 bases, with 10 bases of the junction left unmatched. CDR1 SGHAT and CDR2 FQNNGV come from the germline V gene. CDR3 amino acids: CASSSTPLLAGDNEQFF. The DNA of the CDR3 is TGTGCCAGCAGCTCCACCCCGCTACTAGCGGGAGACAATGAGCAGTTCTTC.

V and J are TRBV4-3 and TRBJ2-1; 10 bases agree with TRBD2. With 0 bases clipped from V and 2 bases from J, the junction kept 1 base outside the gene matches. The CDR3 loop spans 16 amino acids. From germline, CDR1 is LGHNA and CDR2 YSLEER. As DNA, the CDR3 is TGCGCCAGCAGCCAAGAAGCGGGGGGGGCCTACAATGAGCAGTTCTTC. It specifies CASSQEAGGAYNEQFF.

The V gene is TRBV19, the J gene TRBJ1-2; TRBD1 agrees at 10 bases. The V and J ends lost 5 bases and 4 bases, in that order; junction bases with no gene match: 4. Per the germline V gene, CDR1 is LNHDA and CDR2 is SQIVND (reference sequence). The CDR3 loop spans 14 amino acids. The CDR3 DNA follows: TGTGCCAGTAGTTTTGGACAGGGGGGCTATGGCTACACCTTC. Its translation: CASSFGQGGYGYTF.

The genes are TRBV19 and TRBJ1-5; 9 nucleotides align to TRBD1. This CDR3 is built from 16 residues. The germline V gene has CDR1 LNHDA and CDR2 SQIVND (reference sequence). V lost 5 bases, J lost 2 bases, and 7 bases stayed unmatched. Here the CDR3 reads CASSHRDRAGNQPQHF. The CDR3 nucleotides are TGTGCCAGTAGTCACCGGGACAGGGCGGGCAATCAGCCCCAGCATTTT.

This rearrangement joins TRBV19 to TRBJ1-4; 9 bases agree with TRBD1. CDR3 length: 15 residues. CDR1 is LNHDA and CDR2 is SQIVND in the germline V gene (reference sequence). V lost 7 bases, J lost 3 bases, and 6 bases stayed unmatched. CDR3 sequence (DNA): TGTGCCAGTACCCCGGGACAGGGCGCTAATGAAAAACTGTTTTTT. Translating gives CASTPGQGANEKLFF.

The chain is built from TRBV7-9 and TRBJ1-6; 8 bases are shared with TRBD1. CDR3 length: 12 amino acids. V shed 6 bases, J shed 9 bases, and the junction held 1 base outside the gene matches. Germline-derived CDR1 and CDR2 are SEHNR and FQNEAQ (reference sequence). The CDR3 reads CASRQGGSPLHF. In DNA, the CDR3 is TGTGCCAGCAGACAGGGGGGTTCACCCCTCCACTTT.

The sample holds a few counts of this clone. The rearrangement joins TRBV19 to TRBJ1-5, with D perhaps matching TRBD1 (6 bases). V gave up 7 bases and J gave up 5 bases, with 21 bases separating them. This CDR3 spans 16 amino acids. The V gene's germline CDR1 is LNHDA and CDR2 SQIVND (reference sequence). The CDR3 coding sequence is TGTGCCAGTACTCTGTGGGGGCATGGTGGGGATCAGCCCCAGCATTTT. As protein: CASTLWGHGGDQPQHF.

The V call is TRBV28, the J call TRBJ2-1, with 7 positions matching TRBD2. Germline V gene lookup returns CDR1 MDHEN and CDR2 SYDVKM. CDR3 length equals 17 residues. V lost 7 bases, J lost 0 bases, and 12 bases stayed unmatched. CDR3 DNA: TGTGCCAGCACCAGTGGGGGGGATAAGAGCTCCTACAATGAGCAGTTCTTC. This translates into CASTSGGDKSSYNEQFF.

V usage is TRBV4-2 and J usage is TRBJ1-4, with D perhaps TRBD1 (6 bases). From germline, CDR1 is LGHNA and CDR2 YNFKEQ. Trimming took off 3 bases at V and 0 bases at J, with 11 bases between the two ends. The CDR3 spans 16 residues. DNA of the CDR3: TGTGCCAGCAGCCACAACAGGGACCCAACTAATGAAAAACTGTTTTTT. Encoded protein: CASSHNRDPTNEKLFF.

CDR3 DNA sequence: TGTGCCAGTAGGGATCAGGGGAGTAGCAATCAGCCCCAGCATTTT. Translating it yields CASRDQGSSNQPQHF. The rearrangement uses TRBV19 and TRBJ1-5, with a possible D match to TRBD1 (6 bases). Germline CDR1 reads LNHDA; CDR2 reads SQIVND (reference sequence). V was pared by 6 bases and J by 0 bases, with 12 bases between. CDR3 size: 15 residues.

The chain carries TRBV7-9 and TRBJ1-2; possibly TRBD1 for D (5 bases). The ends were cut back, 5 bases at V and 3 bases at J, with 16 bases in the middle. CDR3 length equals 15 residues. Germline CDR1 reads SEHNR; CDR2 reads FQNEAQ (reference sequence). The CDR3 nucleotides are TGTGCCAGCAGCCCCGTGCGGGGGAGGGACTATGGCTACACCTTC. Its protein product is CASSPVRGRDYGYTF.

The chain carries TRBV5-1 and TRBJ1-2; TRBD1 is a possible D gene (5 bases). CDR3 length: 13 amino acids. Trimming shortened V by 4 bases and J by 10 bases, and 17 bases separated the two germline ends. Germline V lookup: CDR1 SGHRS, CDR2 YFSETQ. The chain's CDR3 is CASSLSTDRIYTF. The CDR3 coding sequence is TGCGCCAGCAGCCTCTCTACAGACAGAATCTACACCTTC.

V is TRBV9 and J is TRBJ2-4; weak D call: TRBD2 (6 bases). Germline V CDR1 and CDR2: SGDLS, YYNGEE. Trimming cost V 7 bases and J 0 bases, with 14 bases left between them. The CDR3 consists of 15 residues. The CDR3 here is CASGGGDLAKNIQYF. As DNA, the CDR3 is TGTGCCAGCGGGGGAGGCGATTTAGCCAAAAACATTCAGTACTTC.

The genes are TRBV30 and TRBJ2-4; perhaps TRBD1 as D (6 bases). This CDR3 contains 14 residues. V shed 2 bases and J shed 6 bases, with 14 bases lying between them. Germline loops: CDR1 GTSNPN, CDR2 SVGIG (reference sequence). CDR3 nucleotide sequence: TGTGCCTGGAGTCCCCCGGACAGAGGAAACATTCAGTACTTC. It is translated as CAWSPPDRGNIQYF.

CDR3 in amino acids: CASSSFLAGGYNEQFF. The DNA for the CDR3 is TGTGCCAGCAGCTCATTCTTGGCGGGGGGTTACAATGAGCAGTTCTTC. V and J are TRBV7-9 and TRBJ2-1, with 8 bases identical to TRBD2. The V gene's germline CDR1 is SEHNR and CDR2 FQNEAQ (reference sequence). This CDR3 region has 16 residues. Losses at the gene ends were 4 bases for V and 4 bases for J; bases not matched to a gene: 9.